The 20 T cell receptor beta chains below were found in one sample sequenced in a study of T cells in Graves' hyperthyroidism and ophthalmopathy. RNA transcripts served as the template for amplifying TCR beta CDR3 regions. Initially, a first-round RT-PCR of the TCR CDR3 employed the HTBI primer set. TCRdb reprocessed the multiplex PCR reads with MiXCR, giving one entry per CDR3 protein. This sample has 370,000 or so distinct CDR3 sequences; 25% occur once, and the top ten carry more than 60%. Sequencing input: blood. The receptor source for this set is a man aged 50-60 years with Graves' hyperthyroidism.

This clonotype has just a few counts. The chain couples TRBV12-3 or TRBV12-4 to TRBJ2-1; TRBD2 agrees at 9 bases. The trim removed 4 bases at V and 5 bases at J, leaving 9 bases unmatched. This CDR3 has 16 amino acids. CDR3 sequence (DNA): TGTGCCAGCAGTTGGCGGGGGGGACTAGGTGACAATGAGCAGTTCTTC. Translation gives CASSWRGGLGDNEQFF.

The rearrangement joins TRBV11-1 to TRBJ2-5; 7 bases align to TRBD2. The CDR3 loop spans 16 amino acids. Germline values: CDR1 SGHAT, CDR2 FQDESV (reference sequence). V was clipped by 0 bases and J by 2 bases; unmatched bases: 6. In DNA form, the CDR3 reads TGTGCCAGCAGCTTAGCGGTAGCGGGCGTACAAGAGACCCAGTACTTC. Its protein is CASSLAVAGVQETQYF. Looking up the rest from reference TRBV11-1 and TRBJ2-5 gives the full variable domain: EAEVAQSPRYKITEKSQAVAFWCDPISGHATLYWYRQILGQGPELLVQFQDESVVDDSQLPKDRFSAERLKGVDSTLKIQPAELGDSAMYLCASSLAVAGVQETQYFGPGTRLLVL.

The sample holds many counts of this clonotype. The chain carries TRBV6-1 and TRBJ1-1; 10 bases align to TRBD1. The CDR3 runs to 14 residues. The junction had 4 bases not matched to a gene; V was cut back by 4 bases and J by 5 bases. Germline V gives CDR1 MNHNS, CDR2 SASEGT. Here the CDR3 reads CASSGDRGGTEAFF. The CDR3, as DNA: TGTGCCAGCAGTGGGGACAGGGGTGGAACTGAAGCTTTCTTT.

This clonotype was counted ten times or more. This chain joins TRBV2 and TRBJ2-1, with TRBD2 matching 8 bases. The CDR3 is 20 amino acids. Looked up from germline, CDR1 is SNHLY and CDR2 is FYNNEI. With 2 bases clipped from V and 6 bases from J, the junction kept 21 bases outside the gene matches. The CDR3 DNA reads as TGTGCCAGCAGTGAACAACGAACCCGCATCCGGGAGGGCCATGCCAATGAGCAGTTCTTC. Its translation is CASSEQRTRIREGHANEQFF.

In its sample, this clonotype was seen many times. The DNA for the CDR3 is TGTGCCAGCAGCTTGCCTACGTACAATGAGCAGTTCTTC. It codes for CASSLPTYNEQFF. The V and J genes are TRBV11-2 and TRBJ2-1, with D unclear. Germline CDR1 reads SGHAT; CDR2 reads FQNNGV. The CDR3 is 13 residues long. The V gene lost 3 bases and the J gene lost 4 bases, with 7 bases spanning the gap.

There are a few counts of this clonotype. The chain has TRBV9 and TRBJ2-7; D tentatively fits TRBD1 or TRBD2 (5 bases each). This CDR3 comprises 16 residues. Germline-derived CDR1 and CDR2 are SGDLS and YYNGEE. The ends were cut back, 0 bases at V and 6 bases at J, with 19 bases in the middle. The chain's CDR3 is CASSVALTATRGEQYF. For the CDR3, the DNA is TGTGCCAGCAGCGTAGCCCTGACAGCCACCCGGGGCGAGCAGTACTTC.

The chain's CDR3 is CASGGRDGYTF. CDR3 nucleotides: TGTGCCAGCGGGGGGAGGGATGGCTACACCTTC. This chain links TRBV28 with TRBJ1-2; D is perhaps TRBD1 (5 bases). Germline-derived CDR1 and CDR2 are MDHEN and SYDVKM. The germline V and J ends were trimmed by 8 bases and 6 bases, with 10 bases remaining between them. The CDR3 is made up of 11 amino acids.

J is TRBJ2-7 and V is TRBV19; D is undetermined. Germline V CDR1 and CDR2: LNHDA, SQIVND (reference sequence). There are 14 residues in the CDR3. Between the trimmed V and J ends, which lost 3 bases and 3 bases, there was a span of 12 bases. The CDR3: CASSIRVGFYEQYF. In DNA, the CDR3 is TGTGCCAGTAGTATCCGGGTGGGCTTCTACGAGCAGTACTTC.

This chain uses TRBV10-3 with TRBJ2-1; no clear D. In germline, CDR1 is ENHRY, CDR2 SYGVKD. The CDR3 is 15 amino acids. Trimming cost V 3 bases and J 0 bases, with 9 bases left between them. The CDR3 coding sequence is TGTGCCATCAGTGACCTGTCGAGCTCCTACAATGAGCAGTTCTTC. It specifies CAISDLSSSYNEQFF.

This clonotype was observed at least ten times. This chain uses TRBV11-2 with TRBJ2-7; D is possibly TRBD2 (6 bases). Between the trimmed V and J ends, which lost 0 bases and 4 bases, there was a span of 10 bases. Germline CDR1 is SGHAT and CDR2 is FQNNGV. The CDR3 runs to 14 residues. The CDR3 region has the DNA TGTGCCAGCAGCTTAGATGCGGGGCCGTACGAGCAGTACTTC. Protein sequence: CASSLDAGPYEQYF.

This clonotype has more than one count but fewer than ten. The chain joins TRBV27 to TRBJ2-5, with TRBD2 as a possible D gene (6 bases). Trimming shortened V by 4 bases and J by 6 bases, and 12 bases separated the two germline ends. CDR3 length: 13 residues. Germline V lookup: CDR1 MNHEY, CDR2 SMNVEV (reference sequence). The CDR3 nucleotides read TGTGCCAGCAGTTGGCCGGGGGAAAAGACCCAGTACTTC. As protein: CASSWPGEKTQYF.

The chain has TRBV9 and TRBJ2-7, with D possibly matching TRBD2 (6 bases). CDR3 length: 17 residues. V was pared by 4 bases and J by 2 bases, with 22 bases between. Per the germline V gene, CDR1 is SGDLS and CDR2 is YYNGEE. The CDR3 reads CASSPNEFGGEAYEQYF. The CDR3 DNA is TGTGCCAGCAGCCCTAATGAATTTGGAGGGGAAGCCTACGAGCAGTACTTC.

This clonotype was seen repeatedly, ten times or more. The CDR3 DNA sequence: TGCAGTGCTCGCGGACTAGCGGGAGGCTCAGATACGCAGTATTTT. Its translation: CSARGLAGGSDTQYF. This chain uses TRBV20-1 with TRBJ2-3, with 14 bases that match TRBD2. The CDR3 is made up of 15 amino acids. Germline V gene sequence: CDR1 DFQATT, CDR2 SNEGSKA (reference sequence). The J segment lost 4 bases and the V segment lost 5 bases, leaving 5 bases of the junction unmatched.

This clonotype showed up many times. V and J are TRBV12-3 or TRBV12-4 and TRBJ1-1; TRBD1 is a possible D gene (5 bases). V was clipped by 2 bases and J by 2 bases, with 9 bases between them. There are 14 residues in the CDR3. CDR3 protein: CASSLRTPNTEAFF. CDR3 nucleotide sequence: TGTGCCAGCAGTTTACGGACACCCAACACTGAAGCTTTCTTT.

This clonotype was seen only a few times. The chain joins TRBV15 to TRBJ2-7; a weak D match, TRBD1 (5 bases). The V end was cut by 3 bases, the J end by 4 bases, with 10 bases between. The CDR3 is made up of 13 amino acids. Germline CDR1 LNHNV, CDR2 YYDKDF (reference sequence). The CDR3 protein is CATSRERGYEQYF. The DNA of the CDR3 is TGTGCCACCAGCAGGGAAAGGGGATACGAGCAGTACTTC. Supplemented by reference TRBV15 and TRBJ2-7, the full variable domain reads DAMVIQNPRYQVTQFGKPVTLSCSQTLNHNVMYWYQQKSSQAPKLLFHYYDKDFNNEADTPDNFQSRRPNTSFCFLDIRSPGLGDTAMYLCATSRERGYEQYFGPGTRLTVT.

CDR3 DNA: TGTGCCTCCGAGGGGGGCAGGCAAGAGACCCAGTACTTC. Translation: CASEGGRQETQYF. V gene TRBV7-9 combines with J gene TRBJ2-5; the D gene could be TRBD1 or TRBD2 (6 bases each). The CDR3 extends over 13 amino acids. The V gene's germline CDR1 is SEHNR and CDR2 FQNEAQ (reference sequence). V lost 11 bases, J lost 2 bases, and 15 bases lay in between.

Only a few counts were recorded for this clonotype. J is TRBJ1-3 and V is TRBV5-8, with D hard to call. CDR1 and CDR2 (germline): SGHTS, YDEGEE. The CDR3 spans 14 residues. Trimming removed 4 bases from V and 3 bases from J, with 11 bases in between. The CDR3 protein is CASSPAGYGNTIYF. For the CDR3, the DNA is TGTGCCAGCAGCCCGGCGGGGTATGGAAACACCATATATTTT. The whole variable domain, remainder taken from reference TRBV5-8 and TRBJ1-3, is EAGVTQSPTHLIKTRGQQATLRCSPISGHTSVYWYQQALGLGLQFLLWYDEGEERNRGNFPPRFSGRQFPNYSSELNVNALELEDSALYLCASSPAGYGNTIYFGEGSWLTVV.

This clonotype was counted many times. The chain links TRBV6-1 to TRBJ2-7; TRBD2 matches 7 bases. The junction had 4 bases not matched to a gene; V was cut back by 8 bases and J by 0 bases. The CDR3 runs 13 residues. Per the germline V gene, CDR1 is MNHNS and CDR2 is SASEGT. The CDR3 protein is CASSSGGSYEQYF. In DNA, the CDR3 is TGTGCCAGCTCCTCGGGGGGCTCCTACGAGCAGTACTTC.

CDR3 DNA sequence: TGTGCCAGCAGTTACAACTCTGGCGGCTATCAAGAGACCCAGTACTTC. Translating it yields CASSYNSGGYQETQYF. J is TRBJ2-5 and V is TRBV6-5; D gene uncertain. This CDR3 comprises 16 residues. Germline V CDR1 and CDR2: MNHEY, SVGAGI. V lost 2 bases to trimming and J lost 2 bases, with 15 bases between them.

A word on this clonotype: This could be a read error, since a much larger clone is one nucleotide away. This chain uses TRBV28 with TRBJ2-1, with D possibly being TRBD1 (6 bases). Trimming left V 6 bases short and J 7 bases short, with 22 bases between. The CDR3 is 16 amino acids. Germline V gene sequence: CDR1 MDHEN, CDR2 SYDVKM. The CDR3 spells CASSLLGARRGNEQFF. The CDR3 nucleotides are TGTGCCAGCAGCCTCCTGGGGGCTAGAAGGGGGAATGAGCAGTTCTTC.